The rows below give T cell receptor beta chains drawn from one sample of a study of tumor-infiltrating T cells and Merkel cell polyomavirus. Profiling relied on immunoSEQ multiplex PCR, and the TCRdb table lists in-frame clones only, not all of them. The table lists over 20,000 clones, 87% of them singletons. The sequenced sample was lymph node tissue. The receptors were gathered from a middle-aged man with Merkel cell carcinoma. CDR3s include the opening cysteine and the closing phenylalanine or tryptophan. A D gene is named only where the DNA matches it firmly. Clone size is not always given. Where it is, it says once, few, many or a class for expanded clones.

d_call: TRBD1
clone_size: .
v_call: TRBV5-6
cdr3_length: 16
j_call: TRBJ2-5
cdr3_aa: CASSPDRGSHQETQYF
cdr3_nt: TGTGCCAGCAGCCCGGACAGGGGGTCTCACCAAGAGACCCAGTACTTC

d_call: .
clone_size: .
v_call: TRBV5-1
cdr3_length: 13
j_call: TRBJ1-2
cdr3_aa: CASSLDSLSGYTF
cdr3_nt: TGCGCCAGCAGCTTGGACAGTTTATCTGGCTACACCTTC

d_call: .
clone_size: .
v_call: TRBV7-3
cdr3_length: 13
j_call: TRBJ1-1
cdr3_aa: CASSVSVPTEAFF
cdr3_nt: TGTGCCAGCAGCGTCAGTGTCCCCACTGAAGCTTTCTTT

d_call: TRBD1
clone_size: .
v_call: TRBV5-1
cdr3_length: 14
j_call: TRBJ2-7
cdr3_aa: CASSSTGGAYEQYF
cdr3_nt: TGCGCCAGCAGCTCGACAGGGGGAGCCTACGAGCAGTACTTC

d_call: .
clone_size: .
v_call: TRBV5-1
cdr3_length: 15
j_call: TRBJ1-4
cdr3_aa: CASSQGGRLDEKLFF
cdr3_nt: TGCGCCAGCAGCCAGGGAGGCAGATTGGATGAAAAACTGTTTTTT

d_call: .
clone_size: .
v_call: TRBV7-9
cdr3_length: 15
j_call: TRBJ1-2
cdr3_aa: CASSPQPGGARGYTF
cdr3_nt: TGTGCCAGCAGCCCCCAACCGGGGGGGGCTAGGGGCTACACCTTC

d_call: TRBD1
clone_size: .
v_call: TRBV5-4
cdr3_length: 15
j_call: TRBJ2-5
cdr3_aa: CASSREPQGDETQYF
cdr3_nt: TGTGCCAGCAGCCGAGAACCACAGGGGGATGAGACCCAGTACTTC

d_call: TRBD2
clone_size: .
v_call: TRBV6-4
cdr3_length: 14
j_call: TRBJ2-3
cdr3_aa: CASSSQAGGDTQYF
cdr3_nt: TGTGCCAGCAGTTCCCAGGCGGGGGGAGATACGCAGTATTTT

d_call: TRBD1
clone_size: .
v_call: TRBV28
cdr3_length: 14
j_call: TRBJ1-2
cdr3_aa: CASSLPTGVAGYTF
cdr3_nt: TGTGCCAGCAGTTTACCGACAGGGGTGGCTGGCTACACCTTC

d_call: TRBD2
clone_size: .
v_call: TRBV7-3
cdr3_length: 16
j_call: TRBJ2-7
cdr3_aa: CASSFGSGGPPYEQYF
cdr3_nt: TGTGCCAGCAGCTTTGGATCGGGAGGCCCGCCCTACGAGCAGTACTTC

d_call: TRBD2
clone_size: .
v_call: TRBV6-6
cdr3_length: 15
j_call: TRBJ2-1
cdr3_aa: CASRDGTSGYNEQFF
cdr3_nt: TGTGCCAGCAGAGACGGGACTAGCGGCTACAATGAGCAGTTCTTC

d_call: TRBD1
clone_size: .
v_call: TRBV6-5
cdr3_length: 14
j_call: TRBJ1-2
cdr3_aa: CASRQQGGYYGYTF
cdr3_nt: TGTGCCAGCAGGCAACAGGGGGGGTACTATGGCTACACCTTC

d_call: TRBD1
clone_size: few
v_call: TRBV6-5
cdr3_length: 15
j_call: TRBJ2-7
cdr3_aa: CASSLIGRQGDEQYF
cdr3_nt: TGTGCCAGCAGCCTGATCGGCCGACAGGGGGACGAGCAGTACTTC

d_call: .
clone_size: .
v_call: TRBV7-9
cdr3_length: 14
j_call: TRBJ2-1
cdr3_aa: CASSLGSDSHEQFF
cdr3_nt: TGTGCCAGCAGCTTAGGTTCGGATAGCCATGAGCAGTTCTTC

d_call: TRBD2
clone_size: .
v_call: TRBV6-5
cdr3_length: 13
j_call: TRBJ2-5
cdr3_aa: CASIRSGDETQYF
cdr3_nt: TGTGCCAGCATAAGGAGCGGGGACGAGACCCAGTACTTC